The T cell receptor beta chain described here comes from a study of T cell responses to AZD1222 COVID-19 vaccine. Produced via immunoSEQ multiplex PCR; TCRdb's table is partial and in-frame only. The table includes more than 85,000 clones, about 88% detected once. The germline V gene encodes CDR1 MNHEY and CDR2 SVGAGI. V shed 2 bases and J shed 4 bases, with 17 bases lying between them. This CDR3 is 16 amino acids long. Study-wide findings and caveats: White British ancestry dominated among donors, who included more females, and clonal diversity was possibly underestimated. Among vaccine-associated CD4 TCRs, coverage spanned spike, with dominance at 160-218 and 743-854. The peak T cell response came first, and repertoires were sampled only after it.

Note on this clone: As yet, its antigen is unknown.

This clonotype was sampled from an adult in good health. Specimen: peripheral blood, collected on day 0 of AZD1222 vaccination. This chain links TRBV6-5 with TRBJ1-2; D is unresolved. CDR3 protein: CASSYTYASEGYGYTF. Here the CDR3 DNA reads TGTGCCAGCAGTTACACCTACGCGTCAGAGGGCTATGGCTACACCTTC.